A selection of T cell receptor beta chains follows, all from one sample in a study of blood T cell repertoires in COVID-19. TCRdb's table, derived via immunoSEQ multiplex PCR, lists solely in-frame clones and lacks some. The table has about 55,000 clones, 75% to 90% seen once. The specimen sequenced was peripheral blood. These receptors were collected from a human donor in a cohort sampled during active COVID-19. Each CDR3 is given with its conserved first and last residue. A D gene is named only where the DNA matches it firmly. Clone size is given for some rows only: seen once, a few or many times, or a class if the clone is expanded.

d_call	j_call	v_call	clone_size	cdr3_aa	cdr3_nt
TRBD2	TRBJ2-1	TRBV6-5	.	CASSYSGGRIPEQFF	TGTGCCAGCAGTTACTCTGGCGGGAGGATCCCTGAGCAGTTCTTC
TRBD1	TRBJ2-7	TRBV5-1	.	CASSTLQGAGDEQYF	TGCGCCAGCAGCACCCTACAGGGGGCTGGCGACGAGCAGTACTTC
.	TRBJ2-3	TRBV11-2	once	CASSSNRGLDTQYF	TGTGCCAGCAGCTCAAATAGGGGGTTGGATACGCAGTATTTT
.	TRBJ1-5	TRBV9	.	CASSGGFNQPQHF	TGTGCCAGCAGCGGAGGCTTCAATCAGCCCCAGCATTTT
.	TRBJ2-7	TRBV19	.	CASVRWRGPHEQYF	TGTGCCAGTGTTAGGTGGAGGGGTCCCCACGAGCAGTACTTC
.	TRBJ2-7	TRBV7-9	.	CASRSAGRVYEQYF	TGTGCCAGCAGGTCCGCGGGACGCGTCTACGAGCAGTACTTC
.	TRBJ1-2	TRBV5-1	.	CASSLSGRGYTF	TGCGCCAGCAGCTTGAGCGGGCGGGGCTACACCTTC
TRBD2	TRBJ2-2	TRBV7-6	few	CASLLLAGVTGELFF	TGTGCCAGCCTCCTCCTAGCGGGAGTCACCGGGGAGCTGTTTTTT
.	TRBJ1-5	TRBV6-2/TRBV6-3	.	CASSYSIGDNQKNQPQHF	TGTGCCAGCAGTTACTCTATAGGGGACAACCAGAAAAATCAGCCCCAGCATTTT
.	TRBJ1-4	TRBV5-1	.	CASSLGQTILNEKLFF	TGCGCCAGCAGCTTAGGGCAGACTATCTTAAATGAAAAACTGTTTTTT
.	TRBJ1-2	TRBV5-4	once	CASSSTGDYGYTF	TGTGCCAGCAGCTCGACAGGTGACTATGGCTACACCTTC
.	TRBJ2-5	TRBV5-1	.	CASSLVGHYQETQYF	TGCGCCAGCAGCTTAGTGGGACACTACCAAGAGACCCAGTACTTC
.	TRBJ1-2	TRBV7-2	.	CASIMGAGLSYGYTF	TGTGCCAGCATCATGGGGGCAGGGCTGTCCTATGGCTACACCTTC
.	TRBJ2-7	TRBV29-1	.	CSVESVQGSEQYF	TGCAGCGTTGAATCCGTGCAGGGAAGCGAGCAGTACTTC
TRBD1	TRBJ1-1	TRBV28	.	CASSFRQGEAFF	TGTGCCAGCAGTTTCCGACAGGGGGAAGCTTTCTTT
.	TRBJ2-2	TRBV7-8	.	CASSLDRAGTGELFF	TGTGCCAGCAGCTTAGACAGGGCTGGAACCGGGGAGCTGTTTTTT
.	TRBJ2-1	TRBV5-1	.	CASSLDPGGYNEQFF	TGCGCCAGCAGCTTGGACCCCGGGGGTTACAATGAGCAGTTCTTC
TRBD2	TRBJ2-3	TRBV30	.	CAWTDGASGRAGTDTQYF	TGTGCCTGGACCGACGGGGCTAGCGGGAGGGCCGGCACAGATACGCAGTATTTT
TRBD2	TRBJ2-1	TRBV6-4	.	CASTPIAGAYNEQFF	TGTGCCAGCACCCCTATAGCGGGGGCCTACAATGAGCAGTTCTTC
.	TRBJ2-2	TRBV13	few	CASSLGTNGELFF	TGTGCCAGCAGCTTAGGGACTAACGGGGAGCTGTTTTTT
TRBD1	TRBJ1-6	TRBV14	.	CASSQRSGGMRSPLHF	TGTGCCAGCAGCCAAAGGTCAGGGGGCATGAGGTCACCCCTCCACTTT
.	TRBJ1-3	TRBV7-2	.	CASSQDSRPGNTIYF	TGTGCCAGCAGCCAGGACTCGCGGCCTGGAAACACCATATATTTT
TRBD2	TRBJ2-3	TRBV12-3/TRBV12-4	.	CASSLARGITQYF	TGTGCCAGCAGTTTAGCGCGGGGGATAACGCAGTATTTT
.	TRBJ2-2	TRBV7-9	once	CASSLRSNTGELFF	TGTGCCAGCTCGTTGCGGTCGAACACCGGGGAGCTGTTTTTT
.	TRBJ2-3	TRBV5-1	.	CASSSFRGSSTDTQYF	TGCGCCAGCAGCTCCTTTAGGGGGTCCAGCACAGATACGCAGTATTTT
TRBD2	TRBJ2-2	TRBV7-9	.	CASSSGLAGTRGELFF	TGTGCCAGCAGCTCGGGACTAGCGGGAACGAGAGGGGAGCTGTTTTTT